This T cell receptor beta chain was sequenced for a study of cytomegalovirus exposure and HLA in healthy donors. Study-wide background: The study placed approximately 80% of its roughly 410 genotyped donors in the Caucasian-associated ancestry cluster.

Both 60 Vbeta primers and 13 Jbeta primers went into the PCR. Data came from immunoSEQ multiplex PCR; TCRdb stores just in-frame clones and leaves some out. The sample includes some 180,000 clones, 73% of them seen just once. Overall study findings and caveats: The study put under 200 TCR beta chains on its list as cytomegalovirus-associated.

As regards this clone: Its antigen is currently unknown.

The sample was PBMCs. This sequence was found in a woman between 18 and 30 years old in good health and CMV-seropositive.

For the CDR3, the DNA is TGTGCCAGCAGTGCGTCAGGGGGGAGCTCCTACAATGAGCAGTTCTTC. Its translation: CASSASGGSSYNEQFF. The chain couples TRBV7-9 to TRBJ2-1; D might be TRBD1 (7 bases). CDR1 and CDR2 (germline): SEHNR, FQNEAQ (reference sequence). The germline V and J ends were trimmed by 6 bases and 0 bases, with 15 bases remaining between them. The CDR3 contains 16 residues.